Listed below are T cell receptor beta chains from one sample, sequenced in a study of blood T cell repertoires in COVID-19. Some clones are missing from TCRdb's copy, which holds only in-frame ones; the method was immunoSEQ multiplex PCR. This table has hundreds of thousands of clones, around 90% appearing once. Material for sequencing was peripheral blood. The receptor set was obtained from a woman between 50 and 59 years old who had recovered from COVID-19. Each CDR3 is given without its conserved first and last residue. The D gene is left open where the match is weak.

CDR3	D	V	J
ASSYFRGTEKLF	NA	TRBV5-6	TRBJ1-4
ASSLGQGIFGYT	TRBD1	TRBV11-2	TRBJ1-2
ASRDIGPQY	NA	TRBV25-1	TRBJ2-5
ASSFASHLGNEQF	NA	TRBV11-2	TRBJ2-1
SVSLAGGGYEQY	TRBD2	TRBV29-1	TRBJ2-7
ASSEWFQTGRVEKLF	TRBD1	TRBV6-1	TRBJ1-4
ASSRREQETQY	NA	TRBV7-7	TRBJ2-5
ASSYQGYSTDTQY	NA	TRBV5-1	TRBJ2-3
ASSFGSGTRQY	TRBD2	TRBV27	TRBJ2-7
ASSHFGLANTGELF	NA	TRBV4-3	TRBJ2-2
ASSYTSSYNEQF	NA	TRBV27	TRBJ2-1
ASSVEGGAGTEAF	NA	TRBV9	TRBJ1-1
ASNNRGDYGYT	NA	TRBV6-5	TRBJ1-2
ASSSPLGPGQGHPRSYNEQF	TRBD1	TRBV5-1	TRBJ2-1
ASSPGTGTMNTEAF	TRBD1	TRBV19	TRBJ1-1
ASSQDPGTANYGYT	TRBD1	TRBV4-1	TRBJ1-2
ASSSGTAYGYT	TRBD1	TRBV11-2	TRBJ1-2
ASRMVAGADTQY	NA	TRBV7-3	TRBJ2-3
VSGGGGNQPQH	TRBD1	TRBV28	TRBJ1-5
ASSHGPVNSNQPQH	NA	TRBV4-3	TRBJ1-5
ASSQEGGLPYNEQF	NA	TRBV4-2	TRBJ2-1
ASSPWSAEQY	NA	TRBV2	TRBJ2-7
ASSLGTSGRAYEQY	TRBD2	TRBV5-1	TRBJ2-7
ASSGRTGMNTEAF	TRBD1	TRBV9	TRBJ1-1
ASGKTGVGSPLH	TRBD1	TRBV4-3	TRBJ1-6